These T cell receptor beta chains were read from a single sample in a study of CD8+ T cells in alopecia areata. Here immunoSEQ multiplex PCR was the method, and the copy in TCRdb shows in-frame clones only, minus some. Of 75,000 to 100,000 clones listed, 40% to 55% are singletons. Sequencing was carried out using CD4+ T cells sorted from blood. The source of these receptors is a human donor with alopecia areata. Both conserved end residues are part of each CDR3. The D gene is left open where the match is weak. The size field is filled for only some rows; it gives once, few, many or a size class.

>TRBJ2-5|TRBV5-1|15|-|-
TGCGCCAGCAGCTTGGCGGGCCCCCCGGAAGAGACCCAGTACTTC
CASSLAGPPEETQYF
>TRBJ1-2|TRBV30|12|-|-
TGTGCCTGGAGTCCATCCTCACAGGGCTACACCTTC
CAWSPSSQGYTF
>TRBJ2-5|TRBV29-1|15|-|-
TGCAGCGTTGGAAGGCCTCAGGGGATCGGAGAGACCCAGTACTTC
CSVGRPQGIGETQYF
>TRBJ2-5|TRBV5-1|15|-|-
TGCGCCAGCAGCCCCTCGCGGGGCGGAAGAGGGACCCAGTACTTC
CASSPSRGGRGTQYF
>TRBJ1-2|TRBV30|11|-|-
TGTGCCTGGACCCCAGGGAGTGGCTACACCTTC
CAWTPGSGYTF
>TRBJ1-1|TRBV30|14|once|-
TGTGCCTGGAGTGTAAGGAGTAGGCGGACTGAAGCTTTCTTT
CAWSVRSRRTEAFF
>TRBJ2-5|TRBV11-2|14|-|TRBD2
TGTGCCAGCAGCTTAGATCGAACTAGCGGGGGCCAGTACTTC
CASSLDRTSGGQYF
>TRBJ2-6|TRBV29-1|16|few|-
TGCAGCGTTGAAGATCGTAGGCCCTCTGGGGCCAACGTCCTGACTTTC
CSVEDRRPSGANVLTF
>TRBJ2-5|TRBV2|14|-|-
TGTGCCAGCAGTGAAACGTCGGCGGGGGAGACCCAGTACTTC
CASSETSAGETQYF
>TRBJ1-2|TRBV15|16|once|-
TGTGCCACCAGCAGAGATATCAGGCAGGGAGTCTATGGCTACACCTTC
CATSRDIRQGVYGYTF
>TRBJ1-2|TRBV30|15|-|-
TGTGCCTGGAGTACCACCCACAACGGGCGGTATGGCTACACCTTC
CAWSTTHNGRYGYTF
>TRBJ2-2|TRBV29-1|13|-|-
TGCAGCGTTTTTTCGGTCGGGGACGGGGAGCTGTTTTTT
CSVFSVGDGELFF
>TRBJ2-7|TRBV5-1|14|few|-
TGCGCCAGCAGCTTGGCCGCGCCCGGTTTCGAGCAGTACTTC
CASSLAAPGFEQYF
>TRBJ2-1|TRBV4-3|13|-|TRBD2
TGCGCCAGCAGCCACGGGACTAGCAATGAGCAGTTCTTC
CASSHGTSNEQFF
>TRBJ2-3|TRBV5-8|14|-|TRBD2
TGTGCCAGCAGGGAACCGGGAGGTGTTGATACGCAGTATTTT
CASREPGGVDTQYF
>TRBJ1-6|TRBV5-6|15|-|TRBD1
TGTGCCAGCACTTGGACAGGGGGCATTAATTCACCCCTCCACTTT
CASTWTGGINSPLHF
>TRBJ2-7|TRBV29-1|14|few|-
TGCAGCGTTGATATCCAGGGAGCCCACTACGAGCAGTACTTC
CSVDIQGAHYEQYF
>TRBJ2-2|TRBV30|13|-|-
TGTGCCTGGAGTGTAGGGGAGGTCGGGGAGCTGTTTTTT
CAWSVGEVGELFF
>TRBJ2-1|TRBV30|21|few|TRBD2
TGTGCCTGGAGTGTAATGTTTGATTTCGGAGTAGCGGGGAAGAGTTACAATGAGCAGTTCTTC
CAWSVMFDFGVAGKSYNEQFF
>TRBJ2-7|TRBV4-1|13|-|-
TGCGCCAGCAGCCAAGACCAGGGTTTGGAGCAGTACTTC
CASSQDQGLEQYF
>TRBJ2-7|TRBV28|14|-|TRBD1
TGTGCCAGCAGTCTCGACAGGGCTAGTAACGAGCAGTACTTC
CASSLDRASNEQYF
>TRBJ2-1|TRBV9|14|-|-
TGTGCCAGCAGCCTAACGTCGCAGGACAATGAGCAGTTCTTC
CASSLTSQDNEQFF
>TRBJ1-1|TRBV29-1|13|-|-
TGCAGCGTTGCAGGATCCATGAACACTGAAGCTTTCTTT
CSVAGSMNTEAFF
>TRBJ2-3|TRBV5-1|15|-|-
TGCGCCAGCAGCCCCCACCACCGGCCCACAGATACGCAGTATTTT
CASSPHHRPTDTQYF
>TRBJ2-7|TRBV5-1|15|few|-
TGCGCCAGCAGCTTGGGACACATAGACTCCTACGAGCAGTACTTC
CASSLGHIDSYEQYF
>TRBJ2-3|TRBV4-2|16|-|-
TGTGCCAGCAGCCGACAGAGGGGACTCCGCCAGGATACGCAGTATTTT
CASSRQRGLRQDTQYF
>TRBJ1-1|TRBV29-1|11|-|-
TGCAGCGCCACGATTGGGGCTGAAGCTTTCTTT
CSATIGAEAFF
>TRBJ2-7|TRBV14|13|few|-
TGTGCCAGCAGCCAGGAGTTCTCCTACGAGCAGTACTTC
CASSQEFSYEQYF
>TRBJ2-7|TRBV29-1|15|-|TRBD2
TGCAGCGTTGTTGGGCGTGGCGGGGGATTCTACGAGCAGTACTTC
CSVVGRGGGFYEQYF
>TRBJ2-7|TRBV28|14|-|TRBD1
TGTGCCAGCAGTTCGGACAGGGGGACCTACGAGCAGTACTTC
CASSSDRGTYEQYF
>TRBJ2-5|TRBV4-2|13|once|-
TGTGCCAGCAGCCAAGACCGGTTAAAGGCCCAGTACTTC
CASSQDRLKAQYF
>TRBJ2-3|TRBV29-1|13|-|-
TGCAGCGTCGTTCGCGATGCCACAGATACGCAGTATTTT
CSVVRDATDTQYF
>TRBJ1-5|TRBV4-2|15|-|-
TGTGCCAGCAGCCAAGATCGACTAACGAATCAGCCCCAGCATTTT
CASSQDRLTNQPQHF
>TRBJ2-1|TRBV5-1|13|-|-
TGCGCCAGCAGCCTGGACAGCTACAATGAGCAGTTCTTC
CASSLDSYNEQFF
>TRBJ2-1|TRBV7-9|17|few|-
TGTGCCAGCAGCTTTTCTCGAGGACCCAGCTCCTACAATGAGCAGTTCTTC
CASSFSRGPSSYNEQFF
>TRBJ2-6|TRBV29-1|16|-|TRBD1
TGCAGCGTTGAAGGGACAGGGCGCTCTGGGGCCAACGTCCTGACTTTC
CSVEGTGRSGANVLTF
>TRBJ2-1|TRBV11-2|14|once|-
TGTGCCAGCAGTTCTATCCGGGGGTACAATGAGCAGTTCTTC
CASSSIRGYNEQFF
>TRBJ1-6|TRBV15|14|-|TRBD1
TGTGCCACCAGCCCAACAGGGGGAAGTTCACCCCTCCACTTT
CATSPTGGSSPLHF
>TRBJ2-3|TRBV2|14|-|-
TGTGCCAGCAGTGACAGGGGACCCCCAGATACGCAGTATTTT
CASSDRGPPDTQYF
>TRBJ2-5|TRBV7-8|13|few|-
TGTGCCAGCAGGCCTAGGGGTCGGGAGACCCAGTACTTC
CASRPRGRETQYF
>TRBJ1-1|TRBV5-1|16|-|TRBD1
TGCGCCAGCAGCTTGGTTCGGACAGGGGTGAACACTGAAGCTTTCTTT
CASSLVRTGVNTEAFF
>TRBJ1-1|TRBV29-1|14|-|-
TGCAGCGTTGTGGTCGGGCCCACGAACACTGAAGCTTTCTTT
CSVVVGPTNTEAFF
>TRBJ2-2|TRBV2|13|-|-
TGTGCCAGCAGTGAAGGTCGGGCAGGGGAGCTGTTTTTT
CASSEGRAGELFF
>TRBJ2-2|TRBV5-1|15|-|-
TGCGCCAGCAGAGTGGAGGGGACGAACACCGGGGAGCTGTTTTTT
CASRVEGTNTGELFF
>TRBJ1-6|TRBV7-2|12|-|-
TGTGCCAGCAGCTTGGACTGGGGACCCCTCCACTTT
CASSLDWGPLHF
>TRBJ2-2|TRBV18|14|-|-
TGTGCCAGCTCACCAGAGAGGGACACCGGGGAGCTGTTTTTT
CASSPERDTGELFF
>TRBJ2-3|TRBV29-1|14|-|-
TGCAGCGTTGTTTTCGGGGGAGAATGGGATACGCAGTATTTT
CSVVFGGEWDTQYF